This T cell receptor (beta chain) came from a study of cytomegalovirus exposure and HLA in healthy donors. Findings and limits, study-wide: Beyond CMV serostatus, there was no information to go on about immune exposure. An observed cluster of highly shared sequence variants was recorded as a likely sequencing artifact.

V lost 5 bases and J lost 3, with 7 bases in between. Germline V gene data show CDR1 as PRHDT and CDR2 as FYEKMQ (reference sequence). There are 12 residues in the CDR3. The PCR was carried out with 60 Vbeta primers and 13 Jbeta primers. Clones were read by immunoSEQ multiplex PCR, and TCRdb kept only the in-frame ones, dropping some. The sample records about 98,000 clones, under 85% being singletons. A remark on this clone: Its antigen is still unknown.

The chain recombines TRBV13 with TRBJ2-5; tentative D call: TRBD1 (6 bases). The sequenced sample was PBMCs. The clonotype was recovered from a female donor in good health and CMV-seropositive. The CDR3 is CASSRQEETQYF. The CDR3 bases are TGTGCCAGCAGCCGACAGGAAGAGACCCAGTACTTC.